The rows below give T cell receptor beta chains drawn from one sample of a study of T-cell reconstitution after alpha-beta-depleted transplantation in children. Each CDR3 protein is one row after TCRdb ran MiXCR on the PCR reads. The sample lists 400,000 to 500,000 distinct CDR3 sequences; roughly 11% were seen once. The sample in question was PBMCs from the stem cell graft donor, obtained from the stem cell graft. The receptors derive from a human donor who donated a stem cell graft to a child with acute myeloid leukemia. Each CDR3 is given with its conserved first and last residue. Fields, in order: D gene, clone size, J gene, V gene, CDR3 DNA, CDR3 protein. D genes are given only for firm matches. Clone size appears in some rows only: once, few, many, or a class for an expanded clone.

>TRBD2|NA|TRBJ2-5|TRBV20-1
TGCAGTGCTAGAGGTCGGGGTACTAGCGGGTTACAAGAGACCCAGTACTTC
CSARGRGTSGLQETQYF
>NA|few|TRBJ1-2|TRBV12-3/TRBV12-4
TGTGCCAGCAGGGGGGGGTTCTCGGATGGCTACACCTTC
CASRGGFSDGYTF
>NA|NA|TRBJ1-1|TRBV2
TGTGCCAGCGGCGGGATCTTTGGGAACACTGAAGCTTTCTTT
CASGGIFGNTEAFF
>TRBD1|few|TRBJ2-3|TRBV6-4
TGTGCCAGCAGTGTCGGGACAGATACAGATACGCAGTATTTT
CASSVGTDTDTQYF
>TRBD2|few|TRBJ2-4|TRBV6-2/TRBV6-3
TGTGCCAGCAGTTACTCCGGGACTAGCGGGACGGGAAACATTCAGTACTTC
CASSYSGTSGTGNIQYF
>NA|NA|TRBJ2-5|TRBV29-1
TGCAGCGTTGAGGCCATGACTACCCAAGAGACCCAGTACTTC
CSVEAMTTQETQYF
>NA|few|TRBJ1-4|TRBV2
TGTGCCAGCAGTGATTCGAACTATGCAACTAATGAAAAACTGTTTTTT
CASSDSNYATNEKLFF
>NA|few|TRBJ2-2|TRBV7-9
TGTGCCAGCAGCCACACATTGGATCTAGACGACACCGGGGAGCTGTTTTTT
CASSHTLDLDDTGELFF
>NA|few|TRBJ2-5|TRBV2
TGTGCCACCCAGCGTGGGGAGACCCAGTACTTC
CATQRGETQYF
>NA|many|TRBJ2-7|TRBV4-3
TGCGCCAGCAGCCAAGATAGGAGGACAGACAAATTCTACGAGCAGTACTTC
CASSQDRRTDKFYEQYF
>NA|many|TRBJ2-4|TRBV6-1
TGTGCCAGCAGTGACGGGGCACAGAGGAACATTCAGTACTTC
CASSDGAQRNIQYF
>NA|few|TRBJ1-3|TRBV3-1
TGTGCCAGCAGCCAACAGGCTGGAAACACCATATATTTT
CASSQQAGNTIYF
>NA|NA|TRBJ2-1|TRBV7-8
TGTGCCAGCAGCCCCCTCGTAGCACCCTACAATGAGCAGTTCTTC
CASSPLVAPYNEQFF
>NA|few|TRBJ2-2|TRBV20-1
TGCAGTGGATCCAGCGCCGGGGAGCTGTTTTTT
CSGSSAGELFF
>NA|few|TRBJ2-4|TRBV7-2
TGTGCCAGCAGCTTAGGTCAGGGACTAGCCAAAAACATTCAGTACTTC
CASSLGQGLAKNIQYF
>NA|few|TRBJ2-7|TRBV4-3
TGCGCCAGCAGCCAAGATCGCGGGACAGAACTAACCTACGAGCAGTACTTC
CASSQDRGTELTYEQYF
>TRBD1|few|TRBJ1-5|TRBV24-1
TGTGCCACCAGTGTCCCACTTGGACAGGTCCCTCAGCCCCAGCATTTT
CATSVPLGQVPQPQHF
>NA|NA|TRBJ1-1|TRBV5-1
TGCGCCAGCAGCTTGGATCGGGGGCGGGGGACTGAAGCTTTCTTT
CASSLDRGRGTEAFF
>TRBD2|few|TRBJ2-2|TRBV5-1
TGCGCCAGCAGCTCCCCCCCCCTGACTAGCGGGACAAAGAACACCGGGGAGCTGTTTTTT
CASSSPPLTSGTKNTGELFF
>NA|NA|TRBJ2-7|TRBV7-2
TGTGCCAGCACCAACGAGGGGCTGAGGAGCTCCTACGAGCAGTACTTC
CASTNEGLRSSYEQYF
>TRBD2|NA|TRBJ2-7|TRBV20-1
TGCTGTGCTAGAAAAGGACTAGCGGGAGAGGTCAGAGGCGAGCAGTACTTC
CCARKGLAGEVRGEQYF
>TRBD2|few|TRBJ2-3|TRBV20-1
TGCAGTGCTACCGCGGGAGGGACTAGCACAGATACGCAGTATTTT
CSATAGGTSTDTQYF
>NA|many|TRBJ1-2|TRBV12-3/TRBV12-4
TGTGCCAGCACCTCCTATAAAGGCTATGGCTACACCTTC
CASTSYKGYGYTF
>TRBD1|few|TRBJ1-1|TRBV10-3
TGTGCCATCAGTGTCCAGGGGGTTATCGCTGAAGCTTTCTTT
CAISVQGVIAEAFF
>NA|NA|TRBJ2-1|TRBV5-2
TGTGCCATGGGCCCGGGGCGCCTTTCCTACAATGAGCAGTTCTTC
CAMGPGRLSYNEQFF
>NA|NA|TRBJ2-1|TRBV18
TGTGCCAGCTCAAGACGAGGACAGTCCAATGAGCAGTTCTTC
CASSRRGQSNEQFF
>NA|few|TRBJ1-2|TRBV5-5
TGTGCCAGCGGAAGACCCGGCGGCTATGGCTACACCTTC
CASGRPGGYGYTF
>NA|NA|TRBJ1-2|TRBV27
TGTGCCAGCAGTTGGACAGCTTCTAACTATGGCTACACCTTC
CASSWTASNYGYTF
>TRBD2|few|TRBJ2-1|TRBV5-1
TGCGCCAGCAGCGCGCGGGAGAGCTCCTACAATGAGCAGTTCTTC
CASSARESSYNEQFF
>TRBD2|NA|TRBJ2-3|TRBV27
TGTGCCAGCAGTTTAGGGACTAGCTGGTTGGGCACAGATACGCAGTATTTT
CASSLGTSWLGTDTQYF
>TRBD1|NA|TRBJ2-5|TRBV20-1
TGCAGTGCTAGGACAGGGGTAGGGGAGACCCAGTACTTC
CSARTGVGETQYF
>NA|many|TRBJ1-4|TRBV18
TGTGCCAGCTCACCCGGGGCAACTAATGAAAAACTGTTTTTT
CASSPGATNEKLFF
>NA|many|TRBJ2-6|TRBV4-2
TGTGCCAGCAGCCAAGGAGAGGGGGTCCCCTCCTCTGGGGCCAACGTCCTGACTTTC
CASSQGEGVPSSGANVLTF
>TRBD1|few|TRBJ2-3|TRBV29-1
TGCAGCCTGCTGGGACAGGGCGGGGTGATAGATACGCAGTATTTT
CSLLGQGGVIDTQYF
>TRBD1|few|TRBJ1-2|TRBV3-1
TGTGCCAGCAGCCAAGAGACAGGGACCTATGGCTACACCTTC
CASSQETGTYGYTF
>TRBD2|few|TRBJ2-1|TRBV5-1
TGCGCCAGCAGCCACGAGGGCGGGAGCTCCTACAATGAGCAGTTCTTC
CASSHEGGSSYNEQFF
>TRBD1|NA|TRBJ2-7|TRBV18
TGTGCCAGCTCACCACCTTTCACAGGGGGTCGAGGCGAGCAGTACTTC
CASSPPFTGGRGEQYF